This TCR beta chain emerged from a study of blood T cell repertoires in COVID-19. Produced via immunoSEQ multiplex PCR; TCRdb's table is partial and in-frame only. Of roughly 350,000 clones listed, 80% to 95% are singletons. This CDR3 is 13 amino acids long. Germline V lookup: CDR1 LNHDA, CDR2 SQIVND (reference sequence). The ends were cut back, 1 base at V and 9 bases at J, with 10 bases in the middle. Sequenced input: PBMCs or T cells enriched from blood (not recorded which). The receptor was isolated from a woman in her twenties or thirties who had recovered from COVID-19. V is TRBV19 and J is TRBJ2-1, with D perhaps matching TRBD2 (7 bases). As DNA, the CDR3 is TGTGCCAGTAGTATAGGGGAGGGGGGTGAGCAGTTCTTC. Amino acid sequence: CASSIGEGGEQFF.